The 17 T cell receptor beta chains presented below share a single source sample, sequenced in a study of glioma-infiltrating T cells. TCR alpha and beta CDR3 regions were amplified from RNA using iRepertoire nested multiplex PCR. MiXCR was run by TCRdb on the multiplex PCR reads, yielding one entry per CDR3 protein. The sample yields around 350,000 distinct CDR3 sequences, around 45% seen once. Sequencing input: glioma tissue, nonneoplastic brain tissue, or PBMCs (not recorded which). The receptors shown here come from a human donor with low-grade glioma or glioblastoma, undergoing nonglioma brain surgery, or in good health (not recorded which).

This clonotype was counted ten times or more. The chain combines TRBV6-1 with TRBJ2-3; D remains ambiguous. Germline V gene sequence: CDR1 MNHNS, CDR2 SASEGT. Trimming cost V 5 bases and J 5 bases, with 14 bases left between them. The CDR3 length is 14 residues. CDR3 sequence: CASSKAELQDTQYF. The CDR3, as DNA: TGTGCCAGCAGTAAGGCAGAACTTCAAGATACGCAGTATTTT.

The chain uses TRBV29-1 and TRBJ1-1; TRBD1 matches 7 bases. The V segment lost 5 bases and the J segment 4 bases; nucleotides outside the gene matches: 10. Germline CDR1 reads SQVTM; CDR2 reads ANQGSEA. The CDR3 is 14 residues long. The CDR3 loop reads CSVLSRTGGTEAFF. As DNA, the CDR3 is TGCAGCGTTTTAAGCAGGACAGGTGGCACTGAAGCTTTCTTT.

The sample holds many counts of this clonotype. The V and J genes are TRBV20-1 and TRBJ2-1, with D hard to call. CDR1 is DFQATT and CDR2 is SNEGSKA in the germline V gene (reference sequence). Trimming removed 1 base from V and 3 bases from J, with 1 base in between. The CDR3 has 11 residues. The CDR3 DNA is TGCAGTGCTAGAGTCTACAATGAGCAGTTCTTC. Translating it yields CSARVYNEQFF.

The rearrangement uses TRBV11-2 and TRBJ2-3; no firm D call. Germline lookup yields CDR1 SGHAT and CDR2 FQNNGV. With 0 bases removed from V and 1 base from J, the gap between germline ends came to 14 bases. This CDR3 spans 17 amino acids. The CDR3 reads CASSLDELRWGTDTQYF. In DNA, the CDR3 is TGTGCCAGCAGCTTAGATGAGTTGCGGTGGGGCACAGATACGCAGTATTTT.

This clonotype has at least ten counts. This rearrangement joins TRBV6-1 to TRBJ2-3; 7 bases line up with TRBD2. This CDR3 has 15 residues. Losses at the gene ends were 6 bases for V and 2 bases for J; bases not matched to a gene: 8. Germline V lookup: CDR1 MNHNS, CDR2 SASEGT. In nucleotides, the CDR3 is TGTGCCAGCAGCAACGGTGCGGGGGACACAGATACGCAGTATTTT. Its translation is CASSNGAGDTDTQYF.

The sample holds a few counts of this clonotype. The CDR3 loop reads CASSPTGTAYSNQPQHF. The CDR3 DNA sequence: TGTGCCAGCTCACCGACCGGGACAGCATATAGCAATCAGCCCCAGCATTTT. The V and J genes are TRBV18 and TRBJ1-5; 7 bases fit TRBD1. This CDR3 has 17 residues. Germline assignment: CDR1 KGHSH and CDR2 LQKENI. Trimming removed 3 bases from V and 0 bases from J; junction bases left unmatched: 8.

Concerning this clonotype: Since a much larger clone is just one base distant, this may be a read error. DNA of the CDR3: TGCAGTGCCGCGCAGGGCAGTAACTATGGCTACACCTTC. Its protein product is CSAAQGSNYGYTF. The chain joins TRBV20-1 to TRBJ1-2, with D possibly TRBD1 on 5 matching bases. V was shortened by 6 bases and J by 1 base, with 12 bases between the two germline ends. This CDR3 has 13 amino acids. Germline-derived CDR1 and CDR2 are DFQATT and SNEGSKA (reference sequence).

This clonotype has a count of ten or more. V usage is TRBV25-1 and J usage is TRBJ2-3; D is possibly TRBD2 (5 bases). The CDR3 runs 15 residues. Germline loops: CDR1 MGHDK, CDR2 SYGVNS. The germline V and J ends were trimmed by 5 bases and 2 bases, with 14 bases remaining between them. For the CDR3, the DNA is TGTGCCAGCAGTCGGGGAGACTATTACACAGATACGCAGTATTTT. This codes for CASSRGDYYTDTQYF.

This clonotype has more than one count but fewer than ten. This chain joins TRBV15 and TRBJ1-1; 7 bases are shared with TRBD1. V trimming: 3 bases; J trimming: 7 bases; junction bases outside the gene matches: 8. The CDR3 has 14 residues. Germline CDR1 reads LNHNV; CDR2 reads YYDKDF (reference sequence). This CDR3 is CATSRKQGRGEAFF. DNA of the CDR3: TGTGCCACCAGCAGGAAACAGGGGAGAGGTGAAGCTTTCTTT.

The chain couples TRBV4-2 to TRBJ1-1; 7 bases are a match to TRBD1. CDR1 and CDR2 (germline): LGHNA, YNFKEQ. This CDR3 has 17 amino acids. V lost 9 bases, J lost 1 base, and 17 bases stayed unmatched. CDR3 in DNA: TGTGCCAGAAGTTTCCCGACAGGGTCCTTACAGAACACTGAAGCTTTCTTT. Encoded protein: CARSFPTGSLQNTEAFF.

The rearrangement uses TRBV28 and TRBJ1-2; 7 nucleotides line up with TRBD1. The V gene's germline CDR1 is MDHEN and CDR2 SYDVKM. CDR3 length: 15 residues. With 5 bases clipped from V and 4 bases from J, the junction kept 10 bases outside the gene matches. DNA for the CDR3: TGTGCCAGCAGTCTCCAAGGTGACAGGGTCTATGGCTACACCTTC. This translates into CASSLQGDRVYGYTF.

V usage is TRBV27 and J usage is TRBJ1-5; a weak D match, TRBD1 (6 bases). The germline gives CDR1 MNHEY, CDR2 SMNVEV (reference sequence). V lost 2 bases and J 6 bases, leaving 23 bases between the germline ends. CDR3 length equals 18 residues. CDR3 residues: CASSLVLGTLGVSQPQHF. The CDR3 DNA reads TGTGCCAGCAGTTTAGTCCTAGGGACACTCGGGGTGAGTCAGCCCCAGCATTTT.

With regard to this clonotype: A much bigger clone sits one base away, suggesting this may be a read error. The rearrangement joins TRBV6-2 or TRBV6-3 to TRBJ1-1; D is perhaps TRBD1 (5 bases). V was trimmed by 2 bases and J by 5 bases, leaving 18 bases between them. This CDR3 region has 16 residues. CDR1 is MNHEY, CDR2 SVGEGT, per germline. The CDR3 DNA sequence: TGTGCCAGCAGTTACGGGCATGGGGCAAGTATAACTGAAGCTTTCTTT. Translated, it gives CASSYGHGASITEAFF.

As concerns this clonotype: A clone one base away is much larger, so this may be a read error. The gene calls are TRBV27 and TRBJ2-3, with 8 nucleotides matching TRBD2. Per germline, CDR1 MNHEY and CDR2 SMNVEV (reference sequence). The CDR3 runs to 17 residues. CDR3 in amino acids: CSSSSPLSGRRTDTQYF. In nucleotides, the CDR3 is TGTTCCAGCAGTTCCCCCCTCAGCGGGAGAAGGACAGATACGCAGTATTTT.

The chain is built from TRBV4-2 and TRBJ2-7; D unresolved. This CDR3 is 14 amino acids long. From germline, CDR1 is LGHNA and CDR2 YNFKEQ. V gave up 0 bases and J gave up 9 bases, with 15 bases separating them. The CDR3 DNA reads TGTGCCAGCAGCCAAGAACGAGGCGGCACGGGGCAGTACTTC. It encodes CASSQERGGTGQYF.

To note about this clonotype: A junction boundary mismatches the germline segment, possibly from a read error. This chain connects TRBV28 to TRBJ1-4, with TRBD1 matching 8 bases. CDR1 is MDHEN and CDR2 is SYDVKM in the germline V gene. The CDR3 spans 16 residues. The CDR3 region has the DNA TGCGCCAGCAGCCAAGATACAGGGGGGCCCAGTGAAAAACTGTTTTTT. It is translated as CASSQDTGGPSEKLFF. Variable domain in full (rest from reference TRBV28 and TRBJ1-4): DVKVTQSSRYLVKRTGEKVFLECVQDMDHENMFWYRQDPGLGLRLIYFSYDVKMKEKGDIPEGYSVSREKKERFSLILESASTNQTSMYLCASSQDTGGPSEKLFFGSGTQLSVL.

On this clonotype: A much larger clone differs from this one at a single base, so this may be a read error. This chain connects TRBV27 to TRBJ2-3, with 10 bases identical to TRBD2. Germline CDR1 is MNHEY and CDR2 is SMNVEV (reference sequence). CDR3 length: 17 residues. CDR3 nucleotide sequence: TGTGCCAGCAGTTTATTTCCTAGCGGGAGACCGGCAGATACGCTGTATTTT. This encodes CASSLFPSGRPADTLYF.